The source of this T cell receptor (beta chain) is a study of shared clonotypes between healthy human individuals. Study summary: The donors, a couple of women and three men, were aged 18 to 49.

Deep was the level used in running the assay. Generated by immunoSEQ multiplex PCR, the TCRdb table keeps only in-frame clones and is missing some. In the table there are hundreds of thousands of clones, over 60% of which are singletons. The donors were all Caucasian adults (living in Nashville, Tennessee). The specimen sequenced was PBMCs. The TCR originated in a middle-aged woman in good health. Some clones in this sample may be carry-over from other donors' samples.

The CDR3 sequence is CASSSGSTEAFF. The CDR3 DNA follows: TGTGCCAGCAGCTCAGGGAGTACTGAAGCTTTCTTT. The chain has TRBV9 and TRBJ1-1; possibly TRBD1 for D (5 bases). This CDR3 comprises 12 residues. CDR1 is SGDLS and CDR2 is YYNGEE in the germline V gene. Deletions cut 4 bases from V and 5 bases from J, with 9 bases between.